The 23 T cell receptor beta chains below all came from one sample that was sequenced in a study of shared clonotypes between healthy human individuals. Here immunoSEQ multiplex PCR was the method, and the copy in TCRdb shows in-frame clones only, minus some. The table has around 1.9 million clones, around 93% seen once. Positively selected for CCR7, the CD45RO-negative cells used as naive CD8 cells excluded terminally differentiated effector memory CD45RA+ cells. Sequencing was done on a sample of naive CD8+ T cells from PBMCs. These receptors all stem from a man younger than 35 in good health. Some clones in this sample may be carry-over from other donors' samples.

The chain joins TRBV6-6 to TRBJ2-5; no clear D gene. The CDR3 contains 14 residues. Germline V gives CDR1 MNHNY, CDR2 SVGAGI (reference sequence). Deletions cut 4 bases from V and 2 bases from J, with 11 bases between. In DNA, the CDR3 is TGTGCCAGCAGTTCCGGACGGAAACAAGAGACCCAGTACTTC. It codes for CASSSGRKQETQYF.

The gene calls are TRBV6-6 and TRBJ2-7; no firm D call. This CDR3 region has 14 residues. Trimming removed 5 bases from V and 5 bases from J, with 16 bases in between. Germline values: CDR1 MNHNY, CDR2 SVGAGI (reference sequence). This CDR3 reads CASSEQGFGNEQYF. The CDR3 DNA follows: TGTGCCAGCAGTGAGCAAGGTTTTGGGAACGAGCAGTACTTC.

This clone has only one observation. J is TRBJ2-4 and V is TRBV4-1; 7 bases line up with TRBD1. This CDR3 comprises 15 residues. CDR1 MGHRA and CDR2 YSYEKL come from the germline V gene. V was clipped by 2 bases and J by 7 bases; unmatched bases: 8. CDR3 protein: CASSQRQGVGNIQYF. CDR3 bases: TGCGCCAGCAGCCAAAGACAGGGCGTCGGGAACATTCAGTACTTC.

The chain is built from TRBV4-3 and TRBJ2-7; D might be TRBD2 (6 bases). This CDR3 is 15 amino acids long. Germline lookup yields CDR1 LGHNA and CDR2 YSLEER. Trimming removed 4 bases from V and 6 bases from J, with 19 bases in between. CDR3 sequence: CASSPARGAGSEQYF. CDR3 in DNA: TGCGCCAGCAGCCCAGCCCGGGGAGCCGGGAGCGAGCAGTACTTC.

The rearrangement links TRBV7-9 to TRBJ1-2, with D hard to call. Germline V lookup: CDR1 SEHNR, CDR2 FQNEAQ (reference sequence). Trimming cost V 1 base and J 2 bases, with 14 bases left between them. The CDR3 runs to 16 residues. The CDR3 loop reads CASSLDLPGQNYGYTF. The CDR3 DNA reads TGTGCCAGCAGCTTAGATCTGCCGGGCCAGAACTATGGCTACACCTTC.

This chain links TRBV28 with TRBJ2-1; D ambiguous. The CDR3 covers 14 residues. Germline loops: CDR1 MDHEN, CDR2 SYDVKM. V was pared by 7 bases and J by 0 bases, with 10 bases between. DNA of the CDR3: TGTGCCAGCACTTGGGGTAGCTCCTACAATGAGCAGTTCTTC. This codes for CASTWGSSYNEQFF.

With regard to this clone: Other DNA sequences in the sample encode the same CDR3. V is TRBV9 and J is TRBJ2-2, with no clear D. This CDR3 spans 11 amino acids. The V end was cut by 0 bases, the J end by 8 bases, with 2 bases between. Germline CDR1 SGDLS, CDR2 YYNGEE. CDR3 amino acids: CASSVGGELFF. CDR3 DNA sequence: TGTGCCAGCAGCGTAGGAGGGGAGCTGTTTTTT.

This chain uses TRBV5-5 with TRBJ1-5, with 7 bases aligning to TRBD1. CDR3 length: 17 residues. Germline CDR1 is SGHKS and CDR2 is YYEKEE (reference sequence). Losses at the gene ends were 0 bases for V and 4 bases for J; bases not matched to a gene: 10. CDR3 nucleotide sequence: TGTGCCAGCAGCTTGGCCGTTAGGAGACAGGGTAATCAGCCCCAGCATTTT. Amino acid sequence: CASSLAVRRQGNQPQHF.

V and J are TRBV7-9 and TRBJ2-1; D may be TRBD1 (6 bases). There are 12 residues in the CDR3. V lost 11 bases and J 10 bases, leaving 18 bases between the germline ends. Germline CDR1 reads SEHNR; CDR2 reads FQNEAQ (reference sequence). The CDR3 loop reads CAGSEGVPEQFF. CDR3 DNA sequence: TGTGCCGGCTCCGAGGGGGTACCCGAGCAGTTCTTC.

The V gene is TRBV19, the J gene TRBJ1-5; D not resolved. CDR1 LNHDA and CDR2 SQIVND come from the germline V gene (reference sequence). CDR3 size: 12 residues. V lost 7 bases and J lost 6, with 10 bases in between. The CDR3 coding sequence is TGTGCCAGTAACCTGGGGAGTCAGCCCCAGCATTTT. Translated, it gives CASNLGSQPQHF. Combining the CDR3 with reference TRBV19 and TRBJ1-5 gives the whole variable domain DGGITQSPKYLFRKEGQNVTLSCEQNLNHDAMYWYRQDPGQGLRLIYYSQIVNDFQKGDIAEGYSVSREKKESFPLTVTSAQKNPTAFYLCASNLGSQPQHFGDGTRLSIL.

J is TRBJ2-5 and V is TRBV7-9; 16 bases map to TRBD2. Germline trimming cut 6 bases from V and 4 bases from J; bases unmatched to any gene: 8. There are 17 residues in the CDR3. Germline V gene sequence: CDR1 SEHNR, CDR2 FQNEAQ (reference sequence). CDR3 amino acids: CASSSGTSGRAGETQYF. CDR3 sequence (DNA): TGTGCCAGCAGTTCCGGGACTAGCGGGAGGGCCGGAGAGACCCAGTACTTC.

This chain connects TRBV4-1 to TRBJ2-5, with 8 bases aligning to TRBD2. Trimming removed 4 bases from V and 1 base from J; junction bases left unmatched: 8. Germline lookup yields CDR1 MGHRA and CDR2 YSYEKL. This CDR3 contains 16 residues. The DNA for the CDR3 is TGCGCCAGCAGCCCACCGGGGGGGGACACCCAAGAGACCCAGTACTTC. Translated, it gives CASSPPGGDTQETQYF.

The chain is built from TRBV7-2 and TRBJ2-5; a weak D match, TRBD2 (7 bases). Germline V CDR1 and CDR2: SGHTA, FQGNSA. Trimming removed 4 bases at V and 5 bases at J, with 17 bases between. This CDR3 region has 15 residues. The CDR3 DNA follows: TGTGCCAGCAGCTGGAGGGGGGAGGGTCGGGAGACCCAGTACTTC. Translated: CASSWRGEGRETQYF.

V gene TRBV6-1 combines with J gene TRBJ1-2; weak D call: TRBD1 (5 bases). V shed 2 bases and J shed 5 bases, with 15 bases lying between them. Germline V gene lookup returns CDR1 MNHNS and CDR2 SASEGT. The CDR3 has 15 residues. The CDR3 reads CASSESAGLGYGYTF. The CDR3 bases are TGTGCCAGCAGTGAATCGGCGGGACTGGGGTATGGCTACACCTTC.

This clone was seen just once. Here the CDR3 reads CASSYSATGGTEAFF. The CDR3 nucleotides are TGTGCCAGCAGTTACAGCGCGACAGGGGGCACTGAAGCTTTCTTT. The gene calls are TRBV2 and TRBJ1-1; 9 bases are a match to TRBD1. The CDR3 length is 15 residues. With 5 bases clipped from V and 4 bases from J, the junction kept 8 bases outside the gene matches. Germline V gene lookup returns CDR1 SNHLY and CDR2 FYNNEI.

This sequence joins TRBV2 and TRBJ2-7, with 16 bases lining up with TRBD2. The CDR3 covers 19 residues. The ends lost 0 bases at V and 0 bases at J; junction bases unmatched: 5. Germline V lookup: CDR1 SNHLY, CDR2 FYNNEI. The CDR3 region has the DNA TGTGCCAGCAGTGAAGCGGGACTAGCGGGAGGGCCCGGCTCCTACGAGCAGTACTTC. Encoded protein: CASSEAGLAGGPGSYEQYF.

The genes are TRBV29-1 and TRBJ2-5; weak D call: TRBD2 (5 bases). Germline V CDR1 and CDR2: SQVTM, ANQGSEA. The V end was cut by 1 base, the J end by 4 bases, with 13 bases between. CDR3 length: 14 amino acids. CDR3 sequence (DNA): TGCAGCGTTGAAGTCCGGACTCGGCCAGAGACCCAGTACTTC. Protein: CSVEVRTRPETQYF.

The gene calls are TRBV5-5 and TRBJ1-5, with D hard to call. The CDR3 contains 15 residues. CDR1 and CDR2 from the germline V gene are SGHKS and YYEKEE (reference sequence). The V and J ends lost 5 bases and 1 base respectively, with 13 bases between them. The CDR3 coding sequence is TGTGCCAGCAGTCAAGGTCAATACAGCAATCAGCCCCAGCATTTT. Translated, it gives CASSQGQYSNQPQHF.

V and J are TRBV4-1 and TRBJ2-1, with D possibly being TRBD1 or TRBD2 (6 bases each). Germline CDR1 reads MGHRA; CDR2 reads YSYEKL. Trimming removed 3 bases at V and 9 bases at J, with 9 bases between. The CDR3 consists of 12 residues. CDR3 amino acids: CASSQEGGEQFF. The CDR3 nucleotides read TGCGCCAGCAGCCAGGAGGGGGGTGAGCAGTTCTTC.

The V call is TRBV30, the J call TRBJ2-1, with 16 positions matching TRBD2. The CDR3 loop spans 19 amino acids. From germline, CDR1 is GTSNPN and CDR2 SVGIG (reference sequence). V lost 5 bases and J lost 5; bases outside the gene matches: 15. This CDR3 is CAWFRPGTSGRELHNEQFF. DNA for the CDR3: TGTGCCTGGTTCCGCCCCGGGACTAGCGGGAGGGAACTCCACAATGAGCAGTTCTTC.

This chain connects TRBV7-9 to TRBJ1-1, with D unclear. V gave up 8 bases and J gave up 11 bases, with 18 bases separating them. The germline CDR1 and CDR2 sequences are SEHNR and FQNEAQ (reference sequence). CDR3 length: 12 residues. The CDR3 reads CASGRASGVAFF. DNA of the CDR3: TGTGCCAGCGGTCGGGCCAGCGGGGTCGCTTTCTTT.

On this clone itself: The junction shows a germline mismatch at one end, possibly a read error. The chain has TRBV30 and TRBJ1-2; D not resolved. The CDR3 spans 10 residues. Per the germline V gene, CDR1 is GTSNPN and CDR2 is SVGIG (reference sequence). This chain's CDR3 is CAWSVSGVLF. CDR3 bases: TGTGCCTGGAGTGTAAGCGGGGTACTCTTC.

The gene calls are TRBV5-6 and TRBJ2-2, with TRBD1 identical over 11 bases. Losses at the gene ends were 7 bases for V and 6 bases for J; bases not matched to a gene: 11. This CDR3 region has 16 residues. CDR1 is SGHDT and CDR2 is YYEEEE in the germline V gene. The CDR3 nucleotides are TGTGCCAGCCGACTGGGGACAGGGGGGAATCCCGGGGAGCTGTTTTTT. The encoded protein is CASRLGTGGNPGELFF.